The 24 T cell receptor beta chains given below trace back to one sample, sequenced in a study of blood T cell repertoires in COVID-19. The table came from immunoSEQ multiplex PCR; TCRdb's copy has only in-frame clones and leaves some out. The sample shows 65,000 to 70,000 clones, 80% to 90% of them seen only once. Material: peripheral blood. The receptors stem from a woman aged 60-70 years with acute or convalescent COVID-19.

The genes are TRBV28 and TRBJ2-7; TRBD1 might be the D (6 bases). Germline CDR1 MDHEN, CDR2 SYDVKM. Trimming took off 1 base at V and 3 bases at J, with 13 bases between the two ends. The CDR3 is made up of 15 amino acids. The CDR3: CASSLFRGGSYEQYF. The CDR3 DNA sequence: TGTGCCAGCAGTTTATTCAGGGGTGGGAGCTACGAGCAGTACTTC.

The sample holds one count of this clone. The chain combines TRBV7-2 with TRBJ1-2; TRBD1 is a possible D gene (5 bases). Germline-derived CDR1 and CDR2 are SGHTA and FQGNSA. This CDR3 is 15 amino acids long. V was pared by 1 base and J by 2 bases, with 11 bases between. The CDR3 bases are TGTGCCAGCAGCTTAGACAGGAAGGGGAACTATGGCTACACCTTC. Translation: CASSLDRKGNYGYTF.

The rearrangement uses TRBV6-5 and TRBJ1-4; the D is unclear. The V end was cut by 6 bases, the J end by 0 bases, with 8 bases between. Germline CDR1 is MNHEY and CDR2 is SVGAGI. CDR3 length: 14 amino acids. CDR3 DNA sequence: TGTGCCAGCAGCCGCAGTGCAACTAATGAAAAACTGTTTTTT. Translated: CASSRSATNEKLFF.

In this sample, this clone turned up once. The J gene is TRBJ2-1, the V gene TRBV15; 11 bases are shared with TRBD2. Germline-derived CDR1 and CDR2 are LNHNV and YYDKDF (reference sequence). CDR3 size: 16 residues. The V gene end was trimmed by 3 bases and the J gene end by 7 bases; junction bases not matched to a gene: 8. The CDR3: CATSSPGTSGGNEQFF. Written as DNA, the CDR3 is TGTGCCACCAGCAGCCCTGGGACTAGCGGAGGGAATGAGCAGTTCTTC.

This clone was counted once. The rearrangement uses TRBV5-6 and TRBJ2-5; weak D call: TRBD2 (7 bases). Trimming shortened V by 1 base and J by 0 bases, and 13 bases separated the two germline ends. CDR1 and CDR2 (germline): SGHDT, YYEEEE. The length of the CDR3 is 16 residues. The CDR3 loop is CASSLFAGANQETQYF. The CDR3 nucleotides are TGTGCCAGCAGCTTGTTTGCGGGGGCGAACCAAGAGACCCAGTACTTC.

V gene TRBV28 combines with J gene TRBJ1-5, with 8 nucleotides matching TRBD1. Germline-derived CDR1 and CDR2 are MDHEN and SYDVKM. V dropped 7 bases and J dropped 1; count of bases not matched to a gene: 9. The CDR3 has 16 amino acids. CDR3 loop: CASISQGGTSNQPQHF. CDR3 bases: TGTGCCAGCATCTCACAGGGGGGGACCAGCAATCAGCCCCAGCATTTT.

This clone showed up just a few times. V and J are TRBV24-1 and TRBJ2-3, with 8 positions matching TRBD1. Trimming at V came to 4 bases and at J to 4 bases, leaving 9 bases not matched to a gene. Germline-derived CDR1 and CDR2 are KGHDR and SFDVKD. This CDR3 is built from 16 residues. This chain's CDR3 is CATSDPTGVGADTQYF. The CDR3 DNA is TGTGCCACCAGTGACCCGACAGGGGTTGGGGCAGATACGCAGTATTTT.

Here the CDR3 reads CASSVAGPGNTIYF. CDR3 nucleotide sequence: TGTGCCAGCAGCGTAGCAGGGCCTGGAAACACCATATATTTT. The chain has TRBV9 and TRBJ1-3; D is possibly TRBD1 (5 bases). Germline V gene lookup returns CDR1 SGDLS and CDR2 YYNGEE. CDR3 length: 14 residues. Trimming left V 0 bases short and J 2 bases short, with 6 bases between.

This chain's CDR3 is CASSRPGQGSHEQYF. The CDR3 region has the DNA TGTGCCAGCAGTCGTCCGGGACAGGGGTCCCACGAGCAGTACTTC. The rearrangement joins TRBV6-2 or TRBV6-3 to TRBJ2-7; 10 positions agree with TRBD1. V was pared by 5 bases and J by 5 bases, with 9 bases of the junction left unmatched. Germline V lookup: CDR1 MNHEY, CDR2 SVGEGT. This CDR3 region has 15 residues.

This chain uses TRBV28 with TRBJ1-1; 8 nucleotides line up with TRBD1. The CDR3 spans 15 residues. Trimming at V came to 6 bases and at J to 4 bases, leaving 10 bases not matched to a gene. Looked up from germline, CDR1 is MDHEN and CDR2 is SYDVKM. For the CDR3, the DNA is TGTGCCAGCAGCCGTGGGGGCACAGGGGGCACTGAAGCTTTCTTT. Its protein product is CASSRGGTGGTEAFF.

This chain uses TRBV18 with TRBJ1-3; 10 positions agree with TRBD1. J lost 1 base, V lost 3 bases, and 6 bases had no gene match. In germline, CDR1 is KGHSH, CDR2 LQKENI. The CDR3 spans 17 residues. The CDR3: CASSPSGDRGSGNTIYF. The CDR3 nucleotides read TGTGCCAGCTCACCGAGCGGGGACAGGGGATCTGGAAACACCATATATTTT. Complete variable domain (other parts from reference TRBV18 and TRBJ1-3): NAGVMQNPRHLVRRRGQEARLRCSPMKGHSHVYWYRQLPEEGLKFMVYLQKENIIDESGMPKERFSAEFPKEGPSILRIQQVVRGDSAAYFCASSPSGDRGSGNTIYFGEGSWLTVV.

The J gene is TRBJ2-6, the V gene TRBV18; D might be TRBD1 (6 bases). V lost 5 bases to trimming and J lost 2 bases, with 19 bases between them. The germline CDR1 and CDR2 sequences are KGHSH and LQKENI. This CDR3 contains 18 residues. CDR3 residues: CASSLATGLATGANVLTF. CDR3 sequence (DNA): TGTGCCAGCTCATTAGCGACAGGCCTTGCTACTGGGGCCAACGTCCTGACTTTC.

The CDR3 DNA follows: TGTGCCAGCAGTGAAAACGCGGGACAGGGAGGCTACGAGCAGTACTTC. This codes for CASSENAGQGGYEQYF. The rearrangement uses TRBV6-1 and TRBJ2-7, with 9 bases that match TRBD1. Germline assignment: CDR1 MNHNS and CDR2 SASEGT. The J segment lost 3 bases and the V segment lost 2 bases, leaving 8 bases of the junction unmatched. CDR3 size: 16 residues.

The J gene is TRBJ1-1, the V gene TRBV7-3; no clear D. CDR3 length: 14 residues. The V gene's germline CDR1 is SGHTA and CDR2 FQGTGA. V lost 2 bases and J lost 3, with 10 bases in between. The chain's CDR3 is CASSLLGGDTEAFF. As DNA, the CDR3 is TGTGCCAGCAGCTTACTCGGCGGTGACACTGAAGCTTTCTTT.

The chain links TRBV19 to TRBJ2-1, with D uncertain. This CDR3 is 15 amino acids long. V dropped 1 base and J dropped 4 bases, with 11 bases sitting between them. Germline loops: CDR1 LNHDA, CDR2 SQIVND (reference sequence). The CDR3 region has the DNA TGTGCCAGTAGTATAGGCGGAACGAGTTACAATGAGCAGTTCTTC. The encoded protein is CASSIGGTSYNEQFF.

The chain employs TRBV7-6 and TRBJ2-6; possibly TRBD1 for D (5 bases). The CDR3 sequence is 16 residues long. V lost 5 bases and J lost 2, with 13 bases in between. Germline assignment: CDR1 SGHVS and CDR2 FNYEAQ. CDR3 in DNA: TGTGCCAGCAGCGTCAATCAGGGCGCTGGGGCCAACGTCCTGACTTTC. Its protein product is CASSVNQGAGANVLTF.

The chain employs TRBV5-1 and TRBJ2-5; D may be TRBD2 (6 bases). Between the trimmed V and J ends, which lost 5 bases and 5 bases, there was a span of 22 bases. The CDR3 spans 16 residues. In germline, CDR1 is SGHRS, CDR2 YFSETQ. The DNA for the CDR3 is TGCGCCAGCAGAAACGGCGGTGGTAGGGCGGGGGAGACCCAGTACTTC. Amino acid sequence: CASRNGGGRAGETQYF.

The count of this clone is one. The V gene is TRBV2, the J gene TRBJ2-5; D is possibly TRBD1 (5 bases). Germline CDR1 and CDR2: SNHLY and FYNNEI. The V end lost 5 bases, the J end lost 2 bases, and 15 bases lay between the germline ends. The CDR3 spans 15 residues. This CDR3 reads CASSPERTLQETQYF. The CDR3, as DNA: TGTGCCAGCAGTCCCGAGAGGACACTACAAGAGACCCAGTACTTC. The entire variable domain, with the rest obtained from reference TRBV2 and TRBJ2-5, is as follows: EPEVTQTPSHQVTQMGQEVILRCVPISNHLYFYWYRQILGQKVEFLVSFYNNEISEKSEIFDDQFSVERPDGSNFTLKIRSTKLEDSAMYFCASSPERTLQETQYFGPGTRLLVL.

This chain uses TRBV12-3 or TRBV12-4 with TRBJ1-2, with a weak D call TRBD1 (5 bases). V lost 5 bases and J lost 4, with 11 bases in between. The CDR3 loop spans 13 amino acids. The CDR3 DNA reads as TGTGCCAGCAGTGAATCCAGGGCCTATGGCTACACCTTC. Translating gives CASSESRAYGYTF.

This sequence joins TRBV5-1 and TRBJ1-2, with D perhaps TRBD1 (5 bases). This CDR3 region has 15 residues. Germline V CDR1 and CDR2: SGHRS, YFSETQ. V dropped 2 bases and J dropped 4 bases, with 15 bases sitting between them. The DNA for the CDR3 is TGCGCCAGCAGCTTAGGACAAGCCGGGGGCTATGGCTACACCTTC. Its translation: CASSLGQAGGYGYTF. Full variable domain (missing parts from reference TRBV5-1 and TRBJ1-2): KAGVTQTPRYLIKTRGQQVTLSCSPISGHRSVSWYQQTPGQGLQFLFEYFSETQRNKGNFPGRFSGRQFSNSRSEMNVSTLELGDSALYLCASSLGQAGGYGYTFGSGTRLTVV.

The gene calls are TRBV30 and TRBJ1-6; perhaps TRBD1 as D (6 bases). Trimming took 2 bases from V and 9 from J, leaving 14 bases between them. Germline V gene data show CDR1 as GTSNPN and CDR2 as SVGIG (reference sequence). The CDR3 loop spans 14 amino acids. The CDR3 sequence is CAWSQQGLSSPLHF. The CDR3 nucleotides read TGTGCCTGGAGTCAACAGGGATTAAGTTCACCCCTCCACTTT.

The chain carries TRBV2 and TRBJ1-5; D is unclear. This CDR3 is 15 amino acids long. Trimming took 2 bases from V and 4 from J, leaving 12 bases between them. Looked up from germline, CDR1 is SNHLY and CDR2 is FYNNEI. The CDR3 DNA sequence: TGTGCCAGCAGTGAACCCCAGCGCCGAAATCAGCCCCAGCATTTT. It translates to CASSEPQRRNQPQHF.

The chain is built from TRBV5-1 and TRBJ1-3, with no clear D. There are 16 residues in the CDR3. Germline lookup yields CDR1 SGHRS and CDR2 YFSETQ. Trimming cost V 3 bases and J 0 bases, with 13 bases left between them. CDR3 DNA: TGCGCCAGCAGCTATGGTTCCGCGAACTCTGGAAACACCATATATTTT. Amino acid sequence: CASSYGSANSGNTIYF. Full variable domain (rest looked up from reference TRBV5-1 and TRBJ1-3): KAGVTQTPRYLIKTRGQQVTLSCSPISGHRSVSWYQQTPGQGLQFLFEYFSETQRNKGNFPGRFSGRQFSNSRSEMNVSTLELGDSALYLCASSYGSANSGNTIYFGEGSWLTVV.

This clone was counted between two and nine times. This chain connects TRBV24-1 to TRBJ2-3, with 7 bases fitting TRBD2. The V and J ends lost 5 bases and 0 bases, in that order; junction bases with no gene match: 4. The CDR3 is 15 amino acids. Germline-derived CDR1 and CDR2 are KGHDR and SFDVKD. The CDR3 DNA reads TGTGCCACCAGTGGAGATAGCGGGAGCACAGATACGCAGTATTTT. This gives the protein CATSGDSGSTDTQYF.